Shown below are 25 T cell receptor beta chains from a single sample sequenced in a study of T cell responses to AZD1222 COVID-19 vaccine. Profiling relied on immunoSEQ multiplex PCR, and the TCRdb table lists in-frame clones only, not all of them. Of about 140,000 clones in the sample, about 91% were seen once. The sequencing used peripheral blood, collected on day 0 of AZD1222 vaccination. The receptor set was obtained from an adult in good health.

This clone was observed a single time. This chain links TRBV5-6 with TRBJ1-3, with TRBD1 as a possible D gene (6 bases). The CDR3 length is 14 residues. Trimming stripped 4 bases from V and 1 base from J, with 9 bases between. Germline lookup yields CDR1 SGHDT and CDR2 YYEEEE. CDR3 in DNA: TGTGCCAGCAGCCGGGACATTTCTGGAAACACCATATATTTT. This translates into CASSRDISGNTIYF.

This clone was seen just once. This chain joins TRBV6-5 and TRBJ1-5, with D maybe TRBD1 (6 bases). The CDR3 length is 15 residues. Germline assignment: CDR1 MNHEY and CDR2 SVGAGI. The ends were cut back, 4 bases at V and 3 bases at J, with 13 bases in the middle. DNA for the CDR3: TGTGCCAGCAGTTCAACAGGGATGCCCAATCAGCCCCAGCATTTT. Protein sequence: CASSSTGMPNQPQHF.

The CDR3 here is CASSIPDYNEQFF. As DNA, the CDR3 is TGTGCCAGCAGCATTCCAGATTACAATGAGCAGTTCTTC. This rearrangement joins TRBV11-2 to TRBJ2-1; D is unresolved. Per the germline V gene, CDR1 is SGHAT and CDR2 is FQNNGV. The CDR3 extends over 13 amino acids. The V end lost 5 bases, the J end lost 4 bases, and 9 bases lay between the germline ends.

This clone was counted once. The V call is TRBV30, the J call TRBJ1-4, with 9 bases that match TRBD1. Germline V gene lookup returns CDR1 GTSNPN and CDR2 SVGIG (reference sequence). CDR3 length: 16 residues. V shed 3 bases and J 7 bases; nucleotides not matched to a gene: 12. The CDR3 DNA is TGTGCCTGGAGAGAGAACTACAGGGGGCCTGGTGAAAAACTGTTTTTT. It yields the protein CAWRENYRGPGEKLFF.

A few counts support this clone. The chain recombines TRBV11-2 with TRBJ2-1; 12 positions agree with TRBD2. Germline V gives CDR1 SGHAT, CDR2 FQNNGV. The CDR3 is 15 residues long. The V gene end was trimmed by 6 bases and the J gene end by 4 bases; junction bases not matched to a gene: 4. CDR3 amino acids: CASSSGLAGYNEQFF. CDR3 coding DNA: TGTGCCAGCAGTTCTGGACTAGCGGGATACAATGAGCAGTTCTTC. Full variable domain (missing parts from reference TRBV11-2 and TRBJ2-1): EAGVAQSPRYKIIEKRQSVAFWCNPISGHATLYWYQQILGQGPKLLIQFQNNGVVDDSQLPKDRFSAERLKGVDSTLKIQPAKLEDSAVYLCASSSGLAGYNEQFFGPGTRLTVL.

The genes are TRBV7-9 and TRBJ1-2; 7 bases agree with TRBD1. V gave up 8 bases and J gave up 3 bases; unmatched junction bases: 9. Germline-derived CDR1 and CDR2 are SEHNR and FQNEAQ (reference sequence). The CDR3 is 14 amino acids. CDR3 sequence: CASAPGGNHYGYTF. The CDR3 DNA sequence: TGTGCCAGCGCCCCAGGGGGGAATCACTATGGCTACACCTTC.

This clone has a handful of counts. The CDR3 spells CASGTSSYNSPLHF. The DNA for the CDR3 is TGTGCCAGCGGGACTAGCTCCTATAATTCACCCCTCCACTTT. The chain carries TRBV5-8 and TRBJ1-6, with D possibly matching TRBD1 (5 bases). The CDR3 has 14 amino acids. CDR1 is SGHTS and CDR2 is YDEGEE in the germline V gene. Deletions cut 7 bases from V and 0 bases from J, with 8 bases between.

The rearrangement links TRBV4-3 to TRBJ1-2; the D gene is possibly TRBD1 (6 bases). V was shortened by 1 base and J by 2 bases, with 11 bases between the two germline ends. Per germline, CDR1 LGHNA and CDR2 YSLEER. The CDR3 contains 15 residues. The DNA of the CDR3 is TGCGCCAGCAGCCAAGGCGGGGGGCTGAACTATGGCTACACCTTC. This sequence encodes CASSQGGGLNYGYTF.

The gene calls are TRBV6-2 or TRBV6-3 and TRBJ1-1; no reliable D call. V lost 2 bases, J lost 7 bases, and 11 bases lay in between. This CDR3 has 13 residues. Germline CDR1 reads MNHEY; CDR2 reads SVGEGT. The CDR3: CASSYDMALEAFF. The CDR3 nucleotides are TGTGCCAGCAGTTACGATATGGCACTTGAAGCTTTCTTT.

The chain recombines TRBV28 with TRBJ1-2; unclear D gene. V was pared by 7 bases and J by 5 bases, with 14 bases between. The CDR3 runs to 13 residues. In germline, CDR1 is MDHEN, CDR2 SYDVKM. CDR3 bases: TGTGCCAGCATGTCATTAACGCGGTATGGCTACACCTTC. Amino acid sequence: CASMSLTRYGYTF.

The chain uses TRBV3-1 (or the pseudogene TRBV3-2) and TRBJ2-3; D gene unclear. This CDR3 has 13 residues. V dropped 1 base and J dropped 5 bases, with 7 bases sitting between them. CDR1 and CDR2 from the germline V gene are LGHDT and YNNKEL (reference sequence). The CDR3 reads CASSQVPGDTQYF. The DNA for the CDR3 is TGTGCCAGCAGCCAAGTTCCGGGAGATACGCAGTATTTT.

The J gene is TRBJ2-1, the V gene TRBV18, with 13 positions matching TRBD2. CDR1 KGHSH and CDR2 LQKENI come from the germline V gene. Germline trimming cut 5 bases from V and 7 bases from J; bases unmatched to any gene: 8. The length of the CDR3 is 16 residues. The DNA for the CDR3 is TGTGCCAGCTCAAAGCCAGGGACTAGCGGGAAGAATGAGCAGTTCTTC. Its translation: CASSKPGTSGKNEQFF. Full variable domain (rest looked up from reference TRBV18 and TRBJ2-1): NAGVMQNPRHLVRRRGQEARLRCSPMKGHSHVYWYRQLPEEGLKFMVYLQKENIIDESGMPKERFSAEFPKEGPSILRIQQVVRGDSAAYFCASSKPGTSGKNEQFFGPGTRLTVL.

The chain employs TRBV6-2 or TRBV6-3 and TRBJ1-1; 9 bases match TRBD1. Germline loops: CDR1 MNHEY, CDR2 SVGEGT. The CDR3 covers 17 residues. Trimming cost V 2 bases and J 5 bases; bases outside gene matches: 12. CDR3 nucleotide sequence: TGTGCCAGCAGTTACGGGACAGGGAAAAATGGGGGGACTGAAGCTTTCTTT. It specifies CASSYGTGKNGGTEAFF.

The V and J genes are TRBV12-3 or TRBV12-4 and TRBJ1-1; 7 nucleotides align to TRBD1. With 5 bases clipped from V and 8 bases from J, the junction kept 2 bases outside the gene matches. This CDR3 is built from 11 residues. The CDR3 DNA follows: TGTGCCAGCAGTAAACAGGGGGAAGCTTTCTTT. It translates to CASSKQGEAFF.

The CDR3, as DNA: TGTGCCAGCAGCGCTGATGGTTCACCCCTCCACTTT. Amino acids: CASSADGSPLHF. The chain couples TRBV9 to TRBJ1-6; D remains unclear. The CDR3 totals 12 residues. The germline V and J ends were trimmed by 3 bases and 9 bases, with 7 bases remaining between them. Germline V CDR1 and CDR2: SGDLS, YYNGEE.

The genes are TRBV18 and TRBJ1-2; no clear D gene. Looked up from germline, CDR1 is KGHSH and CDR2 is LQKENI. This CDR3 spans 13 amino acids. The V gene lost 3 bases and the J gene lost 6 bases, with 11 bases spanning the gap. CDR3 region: CASSPPAGDGYTF. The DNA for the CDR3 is TGTGCCAGCTCACCCCCCGCCGGGGATGGCTACACCTTC.

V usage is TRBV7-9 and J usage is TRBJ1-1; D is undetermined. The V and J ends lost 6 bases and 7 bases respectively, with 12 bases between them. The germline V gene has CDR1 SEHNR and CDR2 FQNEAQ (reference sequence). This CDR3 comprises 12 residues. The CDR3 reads CASSLGRSEAFF. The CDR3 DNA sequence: TGTGCCAGCAGTCTGGGAAGGAGTGAAGCTTTCTTT.

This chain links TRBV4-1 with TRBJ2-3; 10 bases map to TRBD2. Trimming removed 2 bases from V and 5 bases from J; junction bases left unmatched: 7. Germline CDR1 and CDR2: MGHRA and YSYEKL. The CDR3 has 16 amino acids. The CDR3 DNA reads TGCGCCAGCAGCCAACCAAGCGGGAGGGCTAGAGATACGCAGTATTTT. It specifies CASSQPSGRARDTQYF.

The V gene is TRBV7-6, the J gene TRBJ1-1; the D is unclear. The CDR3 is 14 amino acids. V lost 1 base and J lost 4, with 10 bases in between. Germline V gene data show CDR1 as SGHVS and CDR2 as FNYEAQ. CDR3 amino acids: CASSLEEWGTEAFF. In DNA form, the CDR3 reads TGTGCCAGCAGCTTAGAGGAATGGGGCACTGAAGCTTTCTTT.

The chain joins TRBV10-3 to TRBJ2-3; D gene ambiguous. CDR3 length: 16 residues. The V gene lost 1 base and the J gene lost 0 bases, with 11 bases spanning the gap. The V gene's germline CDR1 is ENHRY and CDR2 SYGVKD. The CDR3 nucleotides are TGTGCCATCAGTGAGTTGGCCGGCGCTAGCACAGATACGCAGTATTTT. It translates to CAISELAGASTDTQYF.

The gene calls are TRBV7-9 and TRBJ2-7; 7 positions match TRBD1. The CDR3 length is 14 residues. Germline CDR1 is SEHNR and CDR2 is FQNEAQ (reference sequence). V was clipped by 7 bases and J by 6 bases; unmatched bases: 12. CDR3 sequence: CASTLEGASVEQYF. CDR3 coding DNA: TGTGCCAGCACACTCGAGGGGGCGTCGGTCGAGCAGTACTTC.

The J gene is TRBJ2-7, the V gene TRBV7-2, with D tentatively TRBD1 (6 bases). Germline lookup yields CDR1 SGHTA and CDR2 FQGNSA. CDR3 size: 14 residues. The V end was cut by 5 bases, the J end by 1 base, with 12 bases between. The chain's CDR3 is CASSPTTGSYEQYF. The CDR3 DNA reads TGTGCCAGCAGCCCCACGACAGGTTCCTACGAGCAGTACTTC.

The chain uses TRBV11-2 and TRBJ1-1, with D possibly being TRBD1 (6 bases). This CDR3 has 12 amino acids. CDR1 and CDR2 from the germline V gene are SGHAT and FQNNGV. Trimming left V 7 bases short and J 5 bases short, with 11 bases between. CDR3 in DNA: TGTGCCAGCAACCCACAGGGAACTGAAGCTTTCTTT. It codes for CASNPQGTEAFF. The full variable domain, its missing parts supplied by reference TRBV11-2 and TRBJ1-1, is EAGVAQSPRYKIIEKRQSVAFWCNPISGHATLYWYQQILGQGPKLLIQFQNNGVVDDSQLPKDRFSAERLKGVDSTLKIQPAKLEDSAVYLCASNPQGTEAFFGQGTRLTVV.

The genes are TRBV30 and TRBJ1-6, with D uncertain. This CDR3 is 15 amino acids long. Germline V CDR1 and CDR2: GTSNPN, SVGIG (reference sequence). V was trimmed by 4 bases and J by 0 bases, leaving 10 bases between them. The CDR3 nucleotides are TGTGCCTGGATCTACGGCAGCTCCTATAATTCACCCCTCCACTTT. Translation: CAWIYGSSYNSPLHF.

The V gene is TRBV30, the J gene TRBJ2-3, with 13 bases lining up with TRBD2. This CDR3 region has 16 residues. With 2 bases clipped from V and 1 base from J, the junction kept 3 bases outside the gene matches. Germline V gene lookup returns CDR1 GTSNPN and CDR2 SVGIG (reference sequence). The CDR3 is CAWSILAGGRTDTQYF. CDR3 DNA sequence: TGTGCCTGGAGTATACTAGCGGGAGGGCGCACAGATACGCAGTATTTT.